This T cell receptor beta chain derives from a study of T cell repertoires in cytomegalovirus infection. Germline-derived CDR1 and CDR2 are MGHRA and YSYEKL. The CDR3 covers 13 residues. Details on this clonotype: The antigen is not known. At one of its ends the junction is not consistent with the germline gene, which may arise from a read error.

Each CDR3 protein gets one entry after TCRdb re-called the reads with MiXCR. The top ten hold roughly an eighth of the sample, which has approximately 910,000 distinct CDR3 sequences, around 30% seen once. The chain couples TRBV4-1 to TRBJ2-5; D not certain. The receptor comes from a human donor in good health (CMV status not recorded). Some clones in this sample may be carry-over from other donors' samples. Here the sequenced sample was cultured CD8+ T cells from PBMCs, taken from culture after CMV antigen stimulation. CDR3 sequence: CASSQASGETQYF. The CDR3 DNA follows: TGTGCCAGCAGCCAAGCTTCGGGAGAGACCCAGTACTTC.